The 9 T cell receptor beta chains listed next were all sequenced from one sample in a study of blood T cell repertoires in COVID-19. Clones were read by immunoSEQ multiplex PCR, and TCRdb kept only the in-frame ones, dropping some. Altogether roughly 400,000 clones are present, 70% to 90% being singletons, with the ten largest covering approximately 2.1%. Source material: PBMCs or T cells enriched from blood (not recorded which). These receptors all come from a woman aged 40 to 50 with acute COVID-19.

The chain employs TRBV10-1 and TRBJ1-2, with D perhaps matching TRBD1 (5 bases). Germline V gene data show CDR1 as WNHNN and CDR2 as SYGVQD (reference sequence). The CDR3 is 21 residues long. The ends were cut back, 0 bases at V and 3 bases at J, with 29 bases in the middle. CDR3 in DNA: TGCGCCAGCAGTGAGTCGGCCGCCCCGGTCCCACCAATAGGGGAGGACTATGGCTACACCTTC. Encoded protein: CASSESAAPVPPIGEDYGYTF.

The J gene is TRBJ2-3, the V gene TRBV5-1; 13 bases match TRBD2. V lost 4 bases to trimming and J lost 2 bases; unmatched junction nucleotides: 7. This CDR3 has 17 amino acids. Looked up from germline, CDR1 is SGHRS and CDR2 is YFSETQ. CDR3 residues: CASSRSGTSGNTDTQYF. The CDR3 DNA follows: TGCGCCAGCAGCCGATCCGGGACTAGCGGGAACACAGATACGCAGTATTTT.

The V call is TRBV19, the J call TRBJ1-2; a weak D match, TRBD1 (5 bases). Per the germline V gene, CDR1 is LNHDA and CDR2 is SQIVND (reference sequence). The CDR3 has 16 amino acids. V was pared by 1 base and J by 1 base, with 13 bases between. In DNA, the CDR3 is TGTGCCAGTAGTATAGGGGGCGACGGATTTAACTATGGCTACACCTTC. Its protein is CASSIGGDGFNYGYTF.

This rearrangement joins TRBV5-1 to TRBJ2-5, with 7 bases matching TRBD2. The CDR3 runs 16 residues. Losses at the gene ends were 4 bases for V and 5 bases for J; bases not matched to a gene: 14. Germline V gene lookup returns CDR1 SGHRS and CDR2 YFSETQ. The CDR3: CASSLIGGRPGETQYF. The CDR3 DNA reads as TGCGCCAGCAGCCTGATCGGGGGGAGGCCAGGGGAGACCCAGTACTTC.

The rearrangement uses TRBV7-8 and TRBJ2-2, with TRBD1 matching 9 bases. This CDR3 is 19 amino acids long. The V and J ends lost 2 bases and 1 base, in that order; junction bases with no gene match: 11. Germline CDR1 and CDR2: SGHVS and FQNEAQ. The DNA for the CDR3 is TGTGCCAGCAGCTTAAACCGGGACAGGGAGTTGGGGAACACCGGGGAGCTGTTTTTT. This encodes CASSLNRDRELGNTGELFF.

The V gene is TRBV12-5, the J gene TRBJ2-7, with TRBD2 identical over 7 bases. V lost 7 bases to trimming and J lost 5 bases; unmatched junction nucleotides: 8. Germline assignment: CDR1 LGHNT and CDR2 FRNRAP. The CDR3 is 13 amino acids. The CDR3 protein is CASASIGGDEQYF. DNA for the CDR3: TGTGCTAGTGCTTCGATTGGGGGGGACGAGCAGTACTTC.

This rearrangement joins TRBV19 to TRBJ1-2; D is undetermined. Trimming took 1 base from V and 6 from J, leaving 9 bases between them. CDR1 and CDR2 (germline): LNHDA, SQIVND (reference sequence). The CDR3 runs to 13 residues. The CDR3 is CASSIAGRDGYTF. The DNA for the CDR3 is TGTGCCAGTAGTATAGCTGGCCGGGATGGCTACACCTTC.

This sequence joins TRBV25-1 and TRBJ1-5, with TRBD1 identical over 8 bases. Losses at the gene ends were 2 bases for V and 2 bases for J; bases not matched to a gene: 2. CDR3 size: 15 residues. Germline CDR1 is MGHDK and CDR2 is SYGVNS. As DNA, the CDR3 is TGTGCCAGCAGTGAACAGGGGGCCGGCAATCAGCCCCAGCATTTT. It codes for CASSEQGAGNQPQHF. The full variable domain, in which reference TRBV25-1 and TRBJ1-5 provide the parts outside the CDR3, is EADIYQTPRYLVIGTGKKITLECSQTMGHDKMYWYQQDPGMELHLIHYSYGVNSTEKGDLSSESTVSRIRTEHFPLTLESARPSHTSQYLCASSEQGAGNQPQHFGDGTRLSIL.

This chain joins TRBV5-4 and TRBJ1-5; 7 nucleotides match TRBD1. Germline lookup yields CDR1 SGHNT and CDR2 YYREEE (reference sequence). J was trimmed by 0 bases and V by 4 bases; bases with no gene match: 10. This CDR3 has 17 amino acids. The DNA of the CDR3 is TGTGCCAGCAGCGGTACCTACGGGACAGATAGCAATCAGCCCCAGCATTTT. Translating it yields CASSGTYGTDSNQPQHF.